This entry lists 29 T cell receptor beta chains sequenced from one sample in a study of blood T cell repertoires in COVID-19. Some clones are missing from TCRdb's copy, which holds only in-frame ones; the method was immunoSEQ multiplex PCR. The sample lists about 220,000 clones, roughly 88% occurring once. Sample: peripheral blood. The receptors here all came from a man aged 50 to 59 with active or convalescent COVID-19.

The J gene is TRBJ1-1, the V gene TRBV6-6, with 8 bases lining up with TRBD1. Losses at the gene ends were 8 bases for V and 0 bases for J; bases not matched to a gene: 8. Germline V gives CDR1 MNHNY, CDR2 SVGAGI (reference sequence). The CDR3 consists of 15 residues. The CDR3, as DNA: TGTGCCAGCTACCGGACAGGGAGAATGAACACTGAAGCTTTCTTT. This encodes CASYRTGRMNTEAFF.

The sample holds one count of this clone. The V call is TRBV7-2, the J call TRBJ1-2; a possible D gene is TRBD1 (6 bases). The V gene's germline CDR1 is SGHTA and CDR2 FQGNSA. The V and J ends lost 5 bases and 4 bases respectively, with 14 bases between them. The CDR3 is 14 amino acids. CDR3 DNA sequence: TGTGCCAGCAGCCACCGGGACAACTTCTATGGCTACACCTTC. It yields the protein CASSHRDNFYGYTF.

The V and J genes are TRBV9 and TRBJ1-3; D is unclear. Trimming took off 4 bases at V and 4 bases at J, with 15 bases between the two ends. There are 15 residues in the CDR3. From germline, CDR1 is SGDLS and CDR2 YYNGEE. This chain's CDR3 is CASSLLGGGGNTIYF. DNA for the CDR3: TGTGCCAGCAGCTTACTTGGAGGAGGAGGAAACACCATATATTTT.

This chain uses TRBV28 with TRBJ1-1; possibly TRBD1 for D (6 bases). The CDR3 spans 14 residues. V lost 3 bases to trimming and J lost 4 bases, with 12 bases between them. Germline V gene lookup returns CDR1 MDHEN and CDR2 SYDVKM. The CDR3 region is CASSFPGGLTEAFF. The CDR3 bases are TGTGCCAGCAGTTTCCCGGGGGGGCTCACTGAAGCTTTCTTT.

This chain uses TRBV4-1 with TRBJ1-5, with a possible D match to TRBD1 (6 bases). Germline V gene lookup returns CDR1 MGHRA and CDR2 YSYEKL. The V and J ends lost 4 bases and 6 bases respectively, with 13 bases between them. The CDR3 consists of 14 residues. CDR3 sequence: CASSPRRGAQPQHF. The CDR3 DNA follows: TGCGCCAGCAGCCCCCGGCGGGGGGCTCAGCCCCAGCATTTT.

This chain joins TRBV7-9 and TRBJ2-7, with D maybe TRBD1 (5 bases). CDR1 and CDR2 (germline): SEHNR, FQNEAQ (reference sequence). Trimming removed 5 bases from V and 3 bases from J, with 14 bases in between. This CDR3 spans 14 amino acids. The CDR3 DNA reads as TGTGCCAGCAGCGACGCACCCAGGGACTACGAGCAGTACTTC. Its translation is CASSDAPRDYEQYF. The whole variable domain, filled in from reference TRBV7-9 and TRBJ2-7, reads DTGVSQNPRHKITKRGQNVTFRCDPISEHNRLYWYRQTLGQGPEFLTYFQNEAQLEKSRLLSDRFSAERPKGSFSTLEIQRTEQGDSAMYLCASSDAPRDYEQYFGPGTRLTVT.

This clone is a singleton in its sample. The chain carries TRBV19 and TRBJ2-1; 9 positions agree with TRBD2. CDR3 length: 15 residues. V shed 4 bases and J 8 bases; nucleotides not matched to a gene: 9. Germline lookup yields CDR1 LNHDA and CDR2 SQIVND (reference sequence). The CDR3 DNA sequence: TGTGCCAGTAGTAGCGGGGGGGCACGGGGCGATGAGCAGTTCTTC. Protein: CASSSGGARGDEQFF.

The CDR3 loop reads CASSLAARTDTQYF. CDR3 nucleotides: TGTGCCAGCAGCTTAGCTGCCCGGACAGATACGCAGTATTTT. The chain joins TRBV7-2 to TRBJ2-3; no clear D gene. V was pared by 0 bases and J by 3 bases, with 7 bases between. This CDR3 is 14 amino acids long. Germline CDR1 SGHTA, CDR2 FQGNSA.

The V call is TRBV18, the J call TRBJ1-2; D is uncertain. Germline CDR1 and CDR2: KGHSH and LQKENI. V was pared by 2 bases and J by 8 bases, with 21 bases between. This CDR3 comprises 16 residues. CDR3 loop: CASSPKRGSASWGYTF. The CDR3 nucleotides are TGTGCCAGCTCACCAAAGAGAGGCAGCGCCTCTTGGGGCTACACCTTC.

This chain uses TRBV5-5 with TRBJ2-5; D gene uncertain. Germline V gene sequence: CDR1 SGHKS, CDR2 YYEKEE (reference sequence). The germline V and J ends were trimmed by 6 bases and 1 base, with 16 bases remaining between them. The CDR3 loop spans 15 amino acids. This CDR3 is CASTLGQGAQETQYF. The CDR3 region has the DNA TGTGCCAGCACCCTTGGCCAAGGAGCCCAAGAGACCCAGTACTTC. The full variable domain, with the rest looked up from reference TRBV5-5 and TRBJ2-5, is DAGVTQSPTHLIKTRGQQVTLRCSPISGHKSVSWYQQVLGQGPQFIFQYYEKEERGRGNFPDRFSARQFPNYSSELNVNALLLGDSALYLCASTLGQGAQETQYFGPGTRLLVL.

J is TRBJ2-7 and V is TRBV7-9; 9 bases map to TRBD1. Germline trimming cut 5 bases from V and 0 bases from J; bases unmatched to any gene: 5. Germline values: CDR1 SEHNR, CDR2 FQNEAQ (reference sequence). The CDR3 runs to 15 residues. CDR3 in DNA: TGTGCCAGCAGCGCCGACAGGGGGTCCTCCTACGAGCAGTACTTC. It translates to CASSADRGSSYEQYF. The full variable domain, its missing parts supplied by reference TRBV7-9 and TRBJ2-7, is DTGVSQNPRHKITKRGQNVTFRCDPISEHNRLYWYRQTLGQGPEFLTYFQNEAQLEKSRLLSDRFSAERPKGSFSTLEIQRTEQGDSAMYLCASSADRGSSYEQYFGPGTRLTVT.

This sequence joins TRBV5-5 and TRBJ1-2; no clear D gene. The CDR3 has 13 amino acids. CDR1 SGHKS and CDR2 YYEKEE come from the germline V gene (reference sequence). The V and J ends lost 0 bases and 6 bases respectively, with 9 bases between them. CDR3 DNA: TGTGCCAGCAGCTTGGCGCCAGTCGATGGCTACACCTTC. Translated, it gives CASSLAPVDGYTF.

This chain links TRBV7-2 with TRBJ1-1; 9 bases fit TRBD1. Germline CDR1 reads SGHTA; CDR2 reads FQGNSA. The CDR3 runs 15 residues. After removal of 3 bases from V and 5 bases from J, the junction contained 7 bases not matched to a gene. The DNA of the CDR3 is TGTGCCAGCAGCTTTGGACAGGGGATCGGAACTGAAGCTTTCTTT. This sequence encodes CASSFGQGIGTEAFF.

This clone was seen a single time. Other DNA sequences in the sample encode the same CDR3. The V call is TRBV5-6, the J call TRBJ2-7; D is possibly TRBD2 (6 bases). The germline gives CDR1 SGHDT, CDR2 YYEEEE. V lost 4 bases to trimming and J lost 3 bases, with 8 bases between them. The CDR3 totals 12 residues. The CDR3 DNA reads as TGTGCCAGCAGCGTCGGGAGCTACGAGCAGTACGTC. Amino acids: CASSVGSYEQYV.

The chain has TRBV28 and TRBJ1-1, with 8 nucleotides matching TRBD1. Germline CDR1 is MDHEN and CDR2 is SYDVKM. The CDR3 has 15 amino acids. Trimming at V came to 6 bases and at J to 5 bases, leaving 11 bases not matched to a gene. Here the CDR3 DNA reads TGTGCCAGCAGCCCACTCGGACAGGGAGAGACTGAAGCTTTCTTT. Amino acid sequence: CASSPLGQGETEAFF.

Concerning this clone: Germline is not matched at one junction end, which may reflect a read error. CDR3 amino acids: CASRIAGFNLMNTEAFF. Written as DNA, the CDR3 is TGTGCCAGTAGAATAGCAGGTTTTAACCTCATGAACACTGAAGCTTTCTTT. This chain links TRBV19 with TRBJ1-1; D uncertain. Germline values: CDR1 LNHDA, CDR2 SQIVND (reference sequence). The CDR3 contains 17 residues. Looking up the rest from reference TRBV19 and TRBJ1-1 gives the full variable domain: DGGITQSPKYLFRKEGQNVTLSCEQNLNHDAMYWYRQDPGQGLRLIYYSQIVNDFQKGDIAEGYSVSREKKESFPLTVTSAQKNPTAFYLCASRIAGFNLMNTEAFFGQGTRLTVV.

The V and J genes are TRBV19 and TRBJ1-1; 9 bases fit TRBD1. Germline-derived CDR1 and CDR2 are LNHDA and SQIVND (reference sequence). The V and J ends lost 6 bases and 10 bases, in that order; junction bases with no gene match: 9. The CDR3 is 13 residues long. In DNA, the CDR3 is TGTGCCAGTAGGACGGGACAGGGTAGAGGAGCTTTCTTT. This sequence encodes CASRTGQGRGAFF.

The chain links TRBV9 to TRBJ2-7, with 9 bases matching TRBD1. The trim removed 3 bases at V and 2 bases at J, leaving 6 bases unmatched. The CDR3 is 15 residues long. Germline V CDR1 and CDR2: SGDLS, YYNGEE. The DNA for the CDR3 is TGTGCCAGCAGCGAGGGGACAGGGTTGACCTACGAGCAGTACTTC. The encoded protein is CASSEGTGLTYEQYF.

The CDR3 here is CAISEGGQGKDIQYF. The CDR3 region has the DNA TGTGCCATCAGTGAAGGGGGACAGGGCAAGGACATTCAGTACTTC. The chain has TRBV10-3 and TRBJ2-4, with 9 bases aligning to TRBD1. The CDR3 has 15 residues. Germline V gives CDR1 ENHRY, CDR2 SYGVKD. V trimming: 3 bases; J trimming: 8 bases; junction bases outside the gene matches: 8.

CDR3 loop: CASSQDPYGRGQLTYGYTF. The CDR3 DNA reads as TGCGCCAGCAGCCAAGATCCGTACGGCAGGGGGCAACTTACCTATGGCTACACCTTC. The V gene is TRBV4-1, the J gene TRBJ1-2; TRBD1 agrees at 8 bases. V dropped 0 bases and J dropped 4; count of bases not matched to a gene: 16. CDR3 length: 19 residues. Germline lookup yields CDR1 MGHRA and CDR2 YSYEKL.

The CDR3 sequence is CASSPAGTAREKLFF. DNA of the CDR3: TGTGCCAGCTCACCGGCCGGGACAGCGCGTGAAAAACTGTTTTTT. The chain uses TRBV18 and TRBJ1-4; TRBD1 agrees at 7 bases. CDR1 is KGHSH, CDR2 LQKENI, per germline. The V segment lost 3 bases and the J segment 7 bases; nucleotides outside the gene matches: 8. There are 15 residues in the CDR3.

This chain links TRBV19 with TRBJ2-1; 14 positions match TRBD2. CDR1 and CDR2 (germline): LNHDA, SQIVND (reference sequence). This CDR3 contains 17 residues. V was pared by 3 bases and J by 3 bases, with 4 bases of the junction left unmatched. The CDR3 loop is CASSIGLAGGYYNEQFF. The CDR3 nucleotides read TGTGCCAGTAGTATCGGACTAGCGGGGGGATACTACAATGAGCAGTTCTTC.

This chain joins TRBV28 and TRBJ1-2, with 10 bases aligning to TRBD1. CDR1 and CDR2 (germline): MDHEN, SYDVKM. The CDR3 loop spans 15 amino acids. The V and J ends lost 3 bases and 6 bases, in that order; junction bases with no gene match: 7. In nucleotides, the CDR3 is TGTGCCAGCAGTTTTGTGACAGGGGGCGCCGATGGCTACACCTTC. Its translation: CASSFVTGGADGYTF.

The J gene is TRBJ2-1, the V gene TRBV9; 11 bases agree with TRBD1. The junction had 4 bases not matched to a gene; V was cut back by 0 bases and J by 11 bases. The CDR3 covers 14 residues. Germline V gene lookup returns CDR1 SGDLS and CDR2 YYNGEE. CDR3 region: CASSVEGDRGKQFF. The CDR3 nucleotides read TGTGCCAGCAGCGTAGAGGGGGACAGGGGGAAGCAGTTCTTC.

V is TRBV7-7 and J is TRBJ2-7, with TRBD2 matching over 14 bases. Losses at the gene ends were 5 bases for V and 7 bases for J; bases not matched to a gene: 10. Germline V gene lookup returns CDR1 SSHAT and CDR2 FNYEAQ (reference sequence). This CDR3 is 16 amino acids long. The CDR3 bases are TGTGCCAGCAGCACCCGACTAGCGGGAGGGCTGAGGGAGCAGTACTTC. It encodes CASSTRLAGGLREQYF.

CDR3 in DNA: TGTGCCAGCAGCAACAGGGAATATGGCTACACCTTC. The encoded protein is CASSNREYGYTF. The V and J genes are TRBV5-6 and TRBJ1-2; weak D call: TRBD1 (6 bases). The CDR3 covers 12 residues. Per the germline V gene, CDR1 is SGHDT and CDR2 is YYEEEE. The V end lost 4 bases, the J end lost 5 bases, and 9 bases lay between the germline ends.

This clone appeared a few times. This chain joins TRBV28 and TRBJ1-6; no firm D call. V lost 2 bases and J lost 8, with 13 bases in between. The CDR3 length is 15 residues. Looked up from germline, CDR1 is MDHEN and CDR2 is SYDVKM. CDR3 in amino acids: CASSLRRVRDSPLHF. The DNA for the CDR3 is TGTGCCAGCAGTTTAAGGCGGGTTCGGGATTCACCCCTCCACTTT.

The chain recombines TRBV7-2 with TRBJ2-1, with 9 bases fitting TRBD1. Germline-derived CDR1 and CDR2 are SGHTA and FQGNSA. With V trimmed by 4 bases and J by 6 bases, 10 bases remained unmatched. The CDR3 contains 16 residues. The CDR3 DNA is TGTGCCAGCAGCTATAAAACCCGGGACAGGGTCAATGAGCAGTTCTTC. It translates to CASSYKTRDRVNEQFF. The entire variable domain, with the rest obtained from reference TRBV7-2 and TRBJ2-1, is as follows: GAGVSQSPSNKVTEKGKDVELRCDPISGHTALYWYRQSLGQGLEFLIYFQGNSAPDKSGLPSDRFSAERTGGSVSTLTIQRTQQEDSAVYLCASSYKTRDRVNEQFFGPGTRLTVL.

The chain joins TRBV19 to TRBJ2-7; 10 bases line up with TRBD1. This CDR3 has 15 amino acids. Germline V gene sequence: CDR1 LNHDA, CDR2 SQIVND (reference sequence). Trimming at V came to 4 bases and at J to 4 bases, leaving 7 bases not matched to a gene. As DNA, the CDR3 is TGTGCCAGTAGTACAACGACAGGGGGCCTTTACGAGCAGTACGTC. This codes for CASSTTTGGLYEQYV.